A single sample is the source of the 4 T cell receptor beta chains below, sequenced in a study of shared T cell receptors in the human thymus. Method: immunoSEQ multiplex PCR; TCRdb's copy keeps in-frame clones and lacks some. This sample has about 660,000 clones; 85% to 90% occur once, and the top ten carry about 0.01%. These data also formed part of another study, on human thymus T cells.

The sequencing input was thymocytes. The receptors were sampled from a boy in the first two years of life with a congenital heart defect.

CDR3 DNA sequence: TGCGCCAGCAGCCCACGACAGGGGTACGAGCAGTACTTC. Its translation: CASSPRQGYEQYF. The rearrangement joins TRBV4-3 to TRBJ2-7; 8 nucleotides line up with TRBD1. Germline CDR1 LGHNA, CDR2 YSLEER. The J segment lost 4 bases and the V segment lost 4 bases, leaving 3 bases of the junction unmatched. The CDR3 has 13 residues.

The table lists this clone with a few counts. J is TRBJ1-2 and V is TRBV9, with TRBD1 identical over 9 bases. The CDR3 runs to 15 residues. Germline loops: CDR1 SGDLS, CDR2 YYNGEE. The trim removed 2 bases at V and 4 bases at J, leaving 6 bases unmatched. CDR3 loop: CASSVWTGDAYGYTF. CDR3 sequence (DNA): TGTGCCAGCAGCGTTTGGACAGGGGATGCCTATGGCTACACCTTC.

The V call is TRBV29-1, the J call TRBJ2-7; tentatively, D is TRBD2 (7 bases). The germline gives CDR1 SQVTM, CDR2 ANQGSEA. The CDR3 totals 13 residues. The ends were cut back, 7 bases at V and 6 bases at J, with 19 bases in the middle. This chain's CDR3 is CSGAPKGGGEQYF. The CDR3 DNA reads as TGCAGCGGTGCCCCGAAAGGGGGGGGCGAGCAGTACTTC.

This clone appeared a few times. This chain connects TRBV5-6 to TRBJ1-4, with 8 bases lining up with TRBD1. The CDR3 length is 17 residues. Unmatched junction bases numbered 12, after V lost 0 bases and J lost 8 bases. The germline gives CDR1 SGHDT, CDR2 YYEEEE. The chain's CDR3 is CASSLALNWTGYEKLFF. The CDR3 DNA reads TGTGCCAGCAGCTTGGCCCTTAACTGGACAGGGTACGAAAAACTGTTTTTT.